These T cell receptor beta chains were read from a single sample in a study of regulatory T cells in long-lasting Graves disease. TCRdb re-called the multiplex PCR reads with MiXCR, one entry per CDR3 protein. The table records about 430,000 distinct CDR3 sequences, over 12% of them present only once. The sample also formed part of further work on T cells in Graves' hyperthyroidism and ophthalmopathy.

Sequenced here: peripheral blood mononuclear cells (PBMCs), sampled at new diagnosis, from a patient treated with antithyroid drugs. The receptors derive from a woman between 40 and 50 years old with Graves disease. The CDR3 runs from the conserved cysteine through the conserved F or W. D genes are given only for firm matches. Size is stated for part of the rows, as once, few or many counts, or as a class when the clone is expanded.

d_call: -
clone_size: -
j_call: TRBJ1-2
v_call: TRBV2
cdr3_nt: TGTGCCAGCTTCGGGGGGGATGGCTACACCTTC
cdr3_aa: CASFGGDGYTF

d_call: TRBD1
clone_size: -
j_call: TRBJ2-3
v_call: TRBV30
cdr3_nt: TGTGCCTGGAGGATGACAGGGGAGGCAGATACGCAGTATTTT
cdr3_aa: CAWRMTGEADTQYF

d_call: TRBD1
clone_size: -
j_call: TRBJ1-5
v_call: TRBV7-2
cdr3_nt: TGTACCAGCAGCTATACAGGGGGCTATCAGCCCCAGCATTTT
cdr3_aa: CTSSYTGGYQPQHF

d_call: TRBD1
clone_size: many
j_call: TRBJ2-3
v_call: TRBV2
cdr3_nt: TGTGCCAGCGACAGGGGAATGGCAGATACGCAGTATTTT
cdr3_aa: CASDRGMADTQYF

d_call: TRBD2
clone_size: many
j_call: TRBJ2-7
v_call: TRBV28
cdr3_nt: TGTGCCAGCAGTTTTCTTAGCGGGCGGGCGGCCTACGAGCAGTACTTC
cdr3_aa: CASSFLSGRAAYEQYF

d_call: TRBD2
clone_size: many
j_call: TRBJ2-2
v_call: TRBV12-3/TRBV12-4
cdr3_nt: TGTGCCAGCAGTTTCTTGGGGAAGACTAGCGGGAGGACCGGGGAGCTGTTTTTT
cdr3_aa: CASSFLGKTSGRTGELFF

d_call: -
clone_size: many
j_call: TRBJ2-5
v_call: TRBV10-3
cdr3_nt: TGTGCCACAAAAGGGACGGATCAAGAGACCCAGTACTTC
cdr3_aa: CATKGTDQETQYF

d_call: -
clone_size: many
j_call: TRBJ2-1
v_call: TRBV28
cdr3_nt: TGTGCCAGCAGCCGCACCAGGGCAAGCTCCTACAATGAGCAGTTCTTC
cdr3_aa: CASSRTRASSYNEQFF

d_call: TRBD2
clone_size: many
j_call: TRBJ2-1
v_call: TRBV12-3/TRBV12-4
cdr3_nt: TGTGCCAGCTCGGCAAGCGGGAGTGGCAATGAGCAGTTCTTC
cdr3_aa: CASSASGSGNEQFF

d_call: -
clone_size: few
j_call: TRBJ2-5
v_call: TRBV29-1
cdr3_nt: TGCAGCGTTGGGGGGACAACGCAAGAGACCCAGTACTTC
cdr3_aa: CSVGGTTQETQYF

d_call: -
clone_size: many
j_call: TRBJ2-7
v_call: TRBV7-9
cdr3_nt: TGTGCCAGCAGCTTAGGGACCGACAACTCCTACGAGCAGTACTTC
cdr3_aa: CASSLGTDNSYEQYF

d_call: TRBD2
clone_size: -
j_call: TRBJ2-1
v_call: TRBV20-1
cdr3_nt: TGCAGTGCTAGGACTAGCGGATTCTACAATGAGCAGTTCTTC
cdr3_aa: CSARTSGFYNEQFF

d_call: TRBD1
clone_size: -
j_call: TRBJ1-6
v_call: TRBV9
cdr3_nt: TGTGCCAGCAGCCCCGGACAGGGCGGTTCACCCCTCCACTTT
cdr3_aa: CASSPGQGGSPLHF

d_call: TRBD1
clone_size: -
j_call: TRBJ2-5
v_call: TRBV5-1
cdr3_nt: TGCGCCAGCAGCTTGCCTCGGGACAGGGAGACCCAGTACTTC
cdr3_aa: CASSLPRDRETQYF

d_call: TRBD1
clone_size: many
j_call: TRBJ1-1
v_call: TRBV19
cdr3_nt: TGTGCCAGTAGTATGAGGACAGGGGTGACTGAAGCTTTCTTT
cdr3_aa: CASSMRTGVTEAFF

d_call: TRBD2
clone_size: few
j_call: TRBJ2-1
v_call: TRBV2
cdr3_nt: TGTGCCACCGAGGCGTGGGCTAGCGGGTCCGGTGAGCAGTTCTTC
cdr3_aa: CATEAWASGSGEQFF

d_call: -
clone_size: -
j_call: TRBJ1-6
v_call: TRBV4-1
cdr3_nt: TGCGCCAGCAGCCAGACTGGACAGTATAATTCACCCCTCCACTTT
cdr3_aa: CASSQTGQYNSPLHF

d_call: TRBD2
clone_size: many
j_call: TRBJ2-5
v_call: TRBV28
cdr3_nt: TGTGCCAGCAGTTCCACCTTGGGGGGGATGCAAGAGACCCAGTACTTC
cdr3_aa: CASSSTLGGMQETQYF

d_call: TRBD2
clone_size: many
j_call: TRBJ2-1
v_call: TRBV28
cdr3_nt: TGTGCCAGCATTGGGAGGGCAGTCCTTAATGAGCAGTTCTTC
cdr3_aa: CASIGRAVLNEQFF

d_call: TRBD2
clone_size: few
j_call: TRBJ2-2
v_call: TRBV19
cdr3_nt: TGTGCCAGTAGTAATAGCGGGAGGGCCTACACCGGGGAGCTGTTTTTT
cdr3_aa: CASSNSGRAYTGELFF

d_call: TRBD1
clone_size: many
j_call: TRBJ2-5
v_call: TRBV7-8
cdr3_nt: TGTGCCAGCAGCCTAAGGACAGGGAGCCAAGAGACCCAGTACTTC
cdr3_aa: CASSLRTGSQETQYF

d_call: TRBD2
clone_size: many
j_call: TRBJ2-3
v_call: TRBV7-2
cdr3_nt: TGTGCCAGCAAGGAGGCTAGCGGGAGGAGGGGCGCAGATACGCAGTATTTT
cdr3_aa: CASKEASGRRGADTQYF

d_call: -
clone_size: many
j_call: TRBJ2-7
v_call: TRBV12-3/TRBV12-4
cdr3_nt: TGTGCCAGCGGTCCCAGCTCCTACGAGCAGTACTTC
cdr3_aa: CASGPSSYEQYF

d_call: TRBD2
clone_size: few
j_call: TRBJ2-1
v_call: TRBV19
cdr3_nt: TGTGCCAGTAGTATAGCCTTACTAGCGGGGATTGGGAATGAGCAGTTCTTC
cdr3_aa: CASSIALLAGIGNEQFF

d_call: TRBD2
clone_size: many
j_call: TRBJ2-4
v_call: TRBV20-1
cdr3_nt: TGCAGTGCTAGTCCTGGCGGGGGTAAAAACATTCAGTACTTC
cdr3_aa: CSASPGGGKNIQYF

d_call: -
clone_size: few
j_call: TRBJ2-2
v_call: TRBV25-1
cdr3_nt: TGTGCCAGCATCCTTTCGGGTCCGGGAGAGAACACCGGGGAGCTGTTTTTT
cdr3_aa: CASILSGPGENTGELFF

d_call: -
clone_size: -
j_call: TRBJ1-5
v_call: TRBV3-1
cdr3_nt: TGTGCCAGCAGCCAAGGCAGGCGCACCGTTTATAGCAATCAGCCCCAGCATTTT
cdr3_aa: CASSQGRRTVYSNQPQHF

d_call: TRBD2
clone_size: few
j_call: TRBJ2-1
v_call: TRBV5-5
cdr3_nt: TGTGCCAGCAGCTACGGGACTAGCGGGATAGTTAATAATGAGCAGTTCTTC
cdr3_aa: CASSYGTSGIVNNEQFF

d_call: TRBD1
clone_size: many
j_call: TRBJ2-1
v_call: TRBV24-1
cdr3_nt: TGTGCCACCAGTGATTCACAGGGGGTTCAAAATGAGCAGTTCTTC
cdr3_aa: CATSDSQGVQNEQFF

d_call: -
clone_size: many
j_call: TRBJ2-7
v_call: TRBV18
cdr3_nt: TGTGCCAGCTCACCGCAGGCGCATGGACCCTACGAGCAGTACTTC
cdr3_aa: CASSPQAHGPYEQYF

d_call: TRBD2
clone_size: many
j_call: TRBJ2-6
v_call: TRBV30
cdr3_nt: TGTGCCTGTCCCACGGGGGGGCAAGGGGCCAACGTCCTGACTTTC
cdr3_aa: CACPTGGQGANVLTF

d_call: -
clone_size: many
j_call: TRBJ2-7
v_call: TRBV11-2
cdr3_nt: TGTGCCAGCAGCCCCCGAGAAGCCTACGAGCAGTACTTC
cdr3_aa: CASSPREAYEQYF

d_call: -
clone_size: many
j_call: TRBJ1-2
v_call: TRBV10-3
cdr3_nt: TGTGCCATCAGTGAGTCAACAGGGACTAACTATGGCTACACCTTC
cdr3_aa: CAISESTGTNYGYTF

d_call: -
clone_size: -
j_call: TRBJ1-5
v_call: TRBV10-3
cdr3_nt: TGTGCCATCAGTGACGACAGGAAAGAGCCCCAGCATTTT
cdr3_aa: CAISDDRKEPQHF

d_call: TRBD1
clone_size: many
j_call: TRBJ1-1
v_call: TRBV12-3/TRBV12-4
cdr3_nt: TGTGCCAGCAAGGTACGGGCAGGACAGGGGGCATTAACTGAAGCTTTCTTT
cdr3_aa: CASKVRAGQGALTEAFF

d_call: -
clone_size: -
j_call: TRBJ2-1
v_call: TRBV5-1
cdr3_nt: TGCGCCAGCAGCTTCGAGGGACCCTCCTACAATGAGCAGTTCTTC
cdr3_aa: CASSFEGPSYNEQFF

d_call: TRBD2
clone_size: few
j_call: TRBJ2-7
v_call: TRBV7-2
cdr3_nt: TGTGCCAGCAGCCGTGAGCCGGGACTAGCGAAAAACGAGCAGTACTTC
cdr3_aa: CASSREPGLAKNEQYF

d_call: -
clone_size: many
j_call: TRBJ1-5
v_call: TRBV29-1
cdr3_nt: TGCAGCGTTCGGGACAAGCGCACGGGGCCCCAGCATTTT
cdr3_aa: CSVRDKRTGPQHF

d_call: -
clone_size: -
j_call: TRBJ1-5
v_call: TRBV19
cdr3_nt: TGTGCCAGTAGTATTCCCCAAGGGGTGGGAAATCAGCCCCAGCATTTT
cdr3_aa: CASSIPQGVGNQPQHF

d_call: -
clone_size: many
j_call: TRBJ2-1
v_call: TRBV12-3/TRBV12-4
cdr3_nt: TGTGCCAGCAGTTTCGGGTGGCGCATTCTTACATACAATGAGCAGTTCTTC
cdr3_aa: CASSFGWRILTYNEQFF

d_call: -
clone_size: -
j_call: TRBJ2-1
v_call: TRBV12-3/TRBV12-4
cdr3_nt: TGTGCCAGCACCCTTGGGGGGTACAATGAGCAGTTCTTC
cdr3_aa: CASTLGGYNEQFF

d_call: -
clone_size: many
j_call: TRBJ2-5
v_call: TRBV28
cdr3_nt: TGTGCCAGCAGTCCCGACAGTTGGGCAGCCCTCCAAGAGACCCAGTACTTC
cdr3_aa: CASSPDSWAALQETQYF

d_call: TRBD2
clone_size: many
j_call: TRBJ2-1
v_call: TRBV14
cdr3_nt: TGTGCCAGCAGCCCAACTTTAGCGGGAGGGCGTAATGAGCAGTTCTTC
cdr3_aa: CASSPTLAGGRNEQFF

d_call: TRBD1
clone_size: many
j_call: TRBJ1-1
v_call: TRBV27
cdr3_nt: TGTGCCAGCAGTTTAACCGGGACAGGGGGCGGATACACTGAAGCTTTCTTT
cdr3_aa: CASSLTGTGGGYTEAFF

d_call: -
clone_size: few
j_call: TRBJ2-6
v_call: TRBV10-2
cdr3_nt: TGCGCCAGCAGTCGAGGGGGAGCTGGGGCCAACGTCCTGACTTTC
cdr3_aa: CASSRGGAGANVLTF

d_call: TRBD1
clone_size: many
j_call: TRBJ2-7
v_call: TRBV20-1
cdr3_nt: TGCAGTGCTGGGAAGACAGGGTCCCCCCCATACGAGCAGTACTTC
cdr3_aa: CSAGKTGSPPYEQYF

d_call: TRBD2
clone_size: many
j_call: TRBJ2-7
v_call: TRBV6-2/TRBV6-3
cdr3_nt: TGTGCCAGCAGTTACGCCGGGAGGGTTGATTACGAGCAGTACTTC
cdr3_aa: CASSYAGRVDYEQYF

d_call: -
clone_size: few
j_call: TRBJ2-5
v_call: TRBV4-1
cdr3_nt: TGCGCCAGCAGCCAAGATCCCAGCGCCCGCCTCGAACCCCAGTACTTC
cdr3_aa: CASSQDPSARLEPQYF

d_call: TRBD1
clone_size: few
j_call: TRBJ2-7
v_call: TRBV29-1
cdr3_nt: TGCAGCGTTGAAGGCCGGGACAGGTTAACGGGCGAGCAGTACTTC
cdr3_aa: CSVEGRDRLTGEQYF

d_call: -
clone_size: many
j_call: TRBJ1-5
v_call: TRBV2
cdr3_nt: TGTGCCAGCAGTCCGCGTCGGCAGGCCGGCAATCAGCCCCAGCATTTT
cdr3_aa: CASSPRRQAGNQPQHF

d_call: TRBD2
clone_size: many
j_call: TRBJ2-3
v_call: TRBV2
cdr3_nt: TGTGCCAGCCACCGCGCGGGAGGGCCCGGCACAGATACGCAGTATTTT
cdr3_aa: CASHRAGGPGTDTQYF

d_call: TRBD2
clone_size: -
j_call: TRBJ2-3
v_call: TRBV12-3/TRBV12-4
cdr3_nt: TGTGCCAGCAGTTTCAGCCGGGAGGGGGCAGATACGCAGTATTTT
cdr3_aa: CASSFSREGADTQYF

d_call: -
clone_size: few
j_call: TRBJ1-2
v_call: TRBV5-5
cdr3_nt: TGTGCCAGCAGCTCCAACAGGGCGCGCGGCTACACCTTC
cdr3_aa: CASSSNRARGYTF

d_call: TRBD2
clone_size: many
j_call: TRBJ2-3
v_call: TRBV7-3
cdr3_nt: TGTGCCAGTTCTCCAGCGGGAGGCCGGCTAGATACGCAGTATTTT
cdr3_aa: CASSPAGGRLDTQYF

d_call: -
clone_size: many
j_call: TRBJ1-5
v_call: TRBV28
cdr3_nt: TGTGCCACCCTAAGGAATCAGCCCCAGCATTTT
cdr3_aa: CATLRNQPQHF

d_call: TRBD1
clone_size: many
j_call: TRBJ2-1
v_call: TRBV2
cdr3_nt: TGTGCCAGCACCCCCTCCGGGACAGGGGGCTATGAGCAGTTCTTC
cdr3_aa: CASTPSGTGGYEQFF

d_call: TRBD2
clone_size: many
j_call: TRBJ2-1
v_call: TRBV11-3
cdr3_nt: TGTGCCAGCAGCTTAGGGGGACTAGCGGGAGATGGGGAGCAGTTCTTC
cdr3_aa: CASSLGGLAGDGEQFF

d_call: -
clone_size: few
j_call: TRBJ2-2
v_call: TRBV2
cdr3_nt: TGTGCCAGCAGTGAAACAGGGGGAGGGCATAGCGGGGAGCTGGTTTTT
cdr3_aa: CASSETGGGHSGELVF

d_call: TRBD2
clone_size: many
j_call: TRBJ2-7
v_call: TRBV28
cdr3_nt: TGTGCCAGCAGTTTCCAACTAGCGGGATCTGGTGAGCAGTACTTC
cdr3_aa: CASSFQLAGSGEQYF